Sequencing of this T cell receptor beta chain was carried out in a study of blood T cells in healthy people across ages. Whole-study findings and limits: Measured against age, TCR beta diversity per million T cells decreased in a roughly linear manner. The percentage of naive T cells correlated strongly with TCR beta diversity.

Each donor gave ten milliliters of peripheral blood. Remarks on this clonotype: Its antigen is unknown.

The authors ran a second PCR of about 6 to 11 cycles using a sample-barcoded 5' primer and a J-beta primer mix. TCRdb redid the calling of the 5' RACE reads with MiXCR, one entry per CDR3 protein. The table shows hundreds of thousands of distinct CDR3 sequences, with approximately 30% occurring only once. This CDR3 has 13 amino acids. From germline, CDR1 is GTSNPN and CDR2 SVGIG (reference sequence). Trimming cost V 4 bases and J 2 bases, with 11 bases left between them. Sequenced: blood. The chain carries TRBV30 and TRBJ1-1, with a tentative D call TRBD1 (5 bases). The clonotype comes from a woman aged 80 or over in good health. CDR3: CAWIRGANTEAFF. CDR3 sequence (DNA): TGTGCCTGGATAAGGGGAGCTAACACTGAAGCTTTCTTT.